One sample yielded the 29 T cell receptor beta chains listed below, sequenced in a study of T-cell memory formation after mild COVID-19. From the 5' RACE reads, TCRdb called clonotypes with MiXCR, one entry per CDR3 protein. The repertoire holds about 340,000 distinct CDR3 sequences, with around a sixth as singletons. Sequencing input: PBMCs or a T cell subset sorted from them (not recorded which). Source of these receptors: a man in his late teens or twenties who had mild COVID-19 (a few samples of this study predate the infection). Cell type and time point are not known.

This clonotype was observed at least ten times. This chain links TRBV12-3 or TRBV12-4 with TRBJ1-5, with D unresolved. V was cut by 6 bases and J by 4 bases, with 7 bases left in between. This CDR3 comprises 12 residues. Here the CDR3 reads CASSLGNQPQHF. The CDR3, as DNA: TGTGCCAGCAGCTTGGGGAATCAGCCCCAGCATTTT.

This clonotype was seen a handful of times. This chain joins TRBV5-1 and TRBJ2-2; possibly TRBD2 for D (7 bases). The V gene's germline CDR1 is SGHRS and CDR2 YFSETQ. Trimming cost V 5 bases and J 3 bases, with 11 bases left between them. The CDR3 spans 14 residues. The CDR3 reads CASSGGGYTGELFF. The CDR3 nucleotides read TGCGCCAGCAGTGGCGGGGGCTACACCGGGGAGCTGTTTTTT. Together with reference TRBV5-1 and TRBJ2-2, the CDR3 gives the full variable domain: KAGVTQTPRYLIKTRGQQVTLSCSPISGHRSVSWYQQTPGQGLQFLFEYFSETQRNKGNFPGRFSGRQFSNSRSEMNVSTLELGDSALYLCASSGGGYTGELFFGEGSRLTVL.

The genes are TRBV6-2 or TRBV6-3 and TRBJ2-1; tentative D call: TRBD2 (6 bases). The CDR3 length is 16 residues. V lost 6 bases to trimming and J lost 0 bases, with 15 bases between them. The germline CDR1 and CDR2 sequences are MNHEY and SVGEGT. The CDR3 loop is CASSPWAGSSYNEQFF. DNA of the CDR3: TGTGCCAGCAGCCCCTGGGCGGGGAGCTCCTACAATGAGCAGTTCTTC.

The chain employs TRBV25-1 and TRBJ2-3; D ambiguous. Germline V gives CDR1 MGHDK, CDR2 SYGVNS. The germline V and J ends were trimmed by 6 bases and 4 bases, with 11 bases remaining between them. The CDR3 consists of 13 residues. CDR3 region: CASRAEHPDTQYF. CDR3 nucleotides: TGTGCCAGCAGAGCAGAACACCCAGATACGCAGTATTTT.

The V call is TRBV19, the J call TRBJ2-1; a possible D gene is TRBD1 (5 bases). V shed 4 bases and J shed 9 bases, with 13 bases lying between them. Germline V lookup: CDR1 LNHDA, CDR2 SQIVND (reference sequence). This CDR3 contains 13 residues. The CDR3, as DNA: TGTGCCAGTAGTACGAGTCAGGGTACTGAGCAGTTCTTC. Translation: CASSTSQGTEQFF. The full variable domain, completed using reference TRBV19 and TRBJ2-1, is DGGITQSPKYLFRKEGQNVTLSCEQNLNHDAMYWYRQDPGQGLRLIYYSQIVNDFQKGDIAEGYSVSREKKESFPLTVTSAQKNPTAFYLCASSTSQGTEQFFGPGTRLTVL.

The genes are TRBV10-3 and TRBJ1-2; TRBD1 aligns across 8 bases. J was trimmed by 6 bases and V by 4 bases; bases with no gene match: 4. CDR1 is ENHRY and CDR2 is SYGVKD in the germline V gene. The CDR3 spans 13 residues. The CDR3 region is CAISVSGGDGYTF. The CDR3 region has the DNA TGTGCCATCAGTGTATCAGGGGGCGATGGCTACACCTTC.

In its sample, this clonotype was seen many times. The genes are TRBV7-9 and TRBJ2-1; D may be TRBD1 (5 bases). Germline-derived CDR1 and CDR2 are SEHNR and FQNEAQ (reference sequence). Between the trimmed V and J ends, which lost 5 bases and 5 bases, there was a span of 7 bases. The CDR3 contains 12 residues. CDR3 DNA sequence: TGTGCCAGCAGCCCCAGGGACAATGAGCAGTTCTTC. It yields the protein CASSPRDNEQFF.

V gene TRBV18 combines with J gene TRBJ2-1; 8 bases agree with TRBD2. CDR3 size: 16 residues. The ends lost 3 bases at V and 0 bases at J; junction bases unmatched: 4. Germline assignment: CDR1 KGHSH and CDR2 LQKENI. CDR3 sequence: CASSPSGASSYNEQFF. The CDR3 DNA sequence: TGTGCCAGCTCACCTAGCGGGGCAAGCTCCTACAATGAGCAGTTCTTC.

This clonotype has just a few counts. This rearrangement joins TRBV5-1 to TRBJ2-1; possible D gene TRBD2, 6 bases. The CDR3 contains 15 residues. V lost 0 bases and J lost 4, with 11 bases in between. Germline V gene data show CDR1 as SGHRS and CDR2 as YFSETQ. The CDR3 protein is CASSLDPGGYNEQFF. The CDR3 DNA reads TGCGCCAGCAGCTTGGATCCCGGAGGGTACAATGAGCAGTTCTTC.

The chain has TRBV5-1 and TRBJ2-1; TRBD2 might be the D (6 bases). The V end was cut by 0 bases, the J end by 12 bases, with 10 bases between. CDR3 length: 12 residues. Germline values: CDR1 SGHRS, CDR2 YFSETQ. The CDR3 protein is CASSLAGLGQFF. The CDR3 DNA is TGCGCCAGCAGCTTGGCGGGACTTGGGCAGTTCTTC.

This clonotype was counted a few times. V is TRBV7-2 and J is TRBJ1-5, with D maybe TRBD1 (5 bases). The germline gives CDR1 SGHTA, CDR2 FQGNSA. The ends were cut back, 0 bases at V and 3 bases at J, with 12 bases in the middle. The length of the CDR3 is 16 residues. DNA for the CDR3: TGTGCCAGCAGCTTAGCTGGCAGGGTCCCCAATCAGCCCCAGCATTTT. As protein: CASSLAGRVPNQPQHF.

The V gene is TRBV2, the J gene TRBJ1-2; D gene uncertain. CDR1 is SNHLY, CDR2 FYNNEI, per germline. V was cut by 3 bases and J by 0 bases, with 17 bases left in between. The CDR3 has 17 amino acids. For the CDR3, the DNA is TGTGCCAGCAGTGAGCTCAGGCGCAAAGGAACTAACTATGGCTACACCTTC. Protein sequence: CASSELRRKGTNYGYTF.

The V and J genes are TRBV19 and TRBJ2-1; the match to TRBD2 covers 8 bases. The CDR3 extends over 16 amino acids. Germline V gene data show CDR1 as LNHDA and CDR2 as SQIVND (reference sequence). V gave up 3 bases and J gave up 4 bases; unmatched junction bases: 8. This chain's CDR3 is CASSIGRGALYNEQFF. Here the CDR3 DNA reads TGTGCCAGTAGTATCGGGCGGGGGGCCCTTTACAATGAGCAGTTCTTC.

The chain recombines TRBV19 with TRBJ2-1; D remains ambiguous. Germline values: CDR1 LNHDA, CDR2 SQIVND (reference sequence). The CDR3 length is 13 residues. Trimming stripped 6 bases from V and 4 bases from J, with 10 bases between. CDR3 loop: CASRDLGYNEQFF. DNA of the CDR3: TGTGCCAGTAGGGACCTGGGATACAATGAGCAGTTCTTC.

Only a few counts were recorded for this clonotype. V and J are TRBV7-2 and TRBJ1-2, with 7 bases fitting TRBD1. Germline V gene sequence: CDR1 SGHTA, CDR2 FQGNSA. This CDR3 is built from 14 residues. The V segment lost 4 bases and the J segment 5 bases; nucleotides outside the gene matches: 7. DNA of the CDR3: TGTGCCAGCAGCTCATACCGGGACAGTTATGGCTACACCTTC. Translation gives CASSSYRDSYGYTF.

This clonotype was counted between two and nine times. The gene calls are TRBV6-5 and TRBJ2-3, with D unclear. The germline CDR1 and CDR2 sequences are MNHEY and SVGAGI. This CDR3 region has 14 residues. Trimming removed 0 bases from V and 7 bases from J, with 11 bases in between. In nucleotides, the CDR3 is TGTGCCAGCAGTTACTCGAGTCTGTTCCATACGCAGTATTTT. It is translated as CASSYSSLFHTQYF.

This clonotype came up many times. The CDR3 DNA reads as TGCAGTGCTAGCTCCTCGGGCCGGAACACTGAAGCTTTCTTT. This codes for CSASSSGRNTEAFF. The J gene is TRBJ1-1, the V gene TRBV20-1; no reliable D call. The germline gives CDR1 DFQATT, CDR2 SNEGSKA (reference sequence). The CDR3 is 14 residues long. The V gene lost 3 bases and the J gene lost 1 base, with 12 bases spanning the gap.

This clonotype occurred a few times. V usage is TRBV28 and J usage is TRBJ1-1; D uncertain. This CDR3 comprises 13 residues. CDR1 is MDHEN, CDR2 SYDVKM, per germline. The V end lost 7 bases, the J end lost 1 base, and 10 bases lay between the germline ends. CDR3 DNA sequence: TGTGCCAGCACCTTTCCCTCGAACACTGAAGCTTTCTTT. It translates to CASTFPSNTEAFF. Drawing the rest from reference TRBV28 and TRBJ1-1, the complete variable domain is DVKVTQSSRYLVKRTGEKVFLECVQDMDHENMFWYRQDPGLGLRLIYFSYDVKMKEKGDIPEGYSVSREKKERFSLILESASTNQTSMYLCASTFPSNTEAFFGQGTRLTVV.

In its sample, this clonotype was seen a few times. V is TRBV5-1 and J is TRBJ1-3, with unresolved D. Trimming removed 4 bases at V and 0 bases at J, with 17 bases between. The CDR3 length is 17 residues. Germline loops: CDR1 SGHRS, CDR2 YFSETQ. This CDR3 is CASSQTARVLSGNTIYF. DNA of the CDR3: TGCGCCAGCAGCCAGACTGCCCGGGTACTCTCTGGAAACACCATATATTTT.

V is TRBV12-3 or TRBV12-4 and J is TRBJ2-5; TRBD2 matches 13 bases. This CDR3 has 14 amino acids. V lost 5 bases and J lost 5; bases outside the gene matches: 2. The CDR3 reads CASSPLAGGETQYF. In DNA form, the CDR3 reads TGTGCCAGCAGTCCACTAGCGGGGGGGGAGACCCAGTACTTC.

This clonotype was picked up many times. This chain joins TRBV12-3 or TRBV12-4 and TRBJ2-3, with 14 bases fitting TRBD2. V shed 6 bases and J 4 bases; nucleotides not matched to a gene: 3. The CDR3 is made up of 15 amino acids. The CDR3 nucleotides are TGTGCCAGCAGCTCGGGACTAGCGGGGGCAGATACGCAGTATTTT. Its protein is CASSSGLAGADTQYF.

This clonotype was counted ten times or more. This chain uses TRBV5-1 with TRBJ2-7; a weak D match, TRBD2 (6 bases). V was clipped by 1 base and J by 3 bases, with 11 bases between them. CDR3 length: 14 residues. CDR1 SGHRS and CDR2 YFSETQ come from the germline V gene. This chain's CDR3 is CASSLTVGSYEQYV. CDR3 in DNA: TGCGCCAGCAGCTTGACGGTCGGGAGCTACGAGCAGTACGTC.

The CDR3 region is CASSLGTGRGEQFF. The CDR3 DNA follows: TGTGCCAGCAGCTTAGGTACAGGGAGGGGTGAGCAGTTCTTC. The J gene is TRBJ2-1, the V gene TRBV7-6; D may be TRBD2 (7 bases). This CDR3 has 14 amino acids. V was shortened by 1 base and J by 9 bases, with 13 bases between the two germline ends. The germline gives CDR1 SGHVS, CDR2 FNYEAQ.

The chain recombines TRBV5-1 with TRBJ2-1, with D unresolved. V lost 0 bases, J lost 7 bases, and 23 bases lay in between. CDR3 size: 18 residues. The germline gives CDR1 SGHRS, CDR2 YFSETQ. CDR3: CASSLALLVAGERNEQFF. The DNA of the CDR3 is TGCGCCAGCAGCTTGGCTCTGTTAGTCGCCGGAGAGAGGAATGAGCAGTTCTTC.

This clonotype has just a few counts. The J gene is TRBJ2-7, the V gene TRBV7-3; D is unclear. Trimming took 2 bases from V and 5 from J, leaving 19 bases between them. The CDR3 consists of 16 residues. Germline CDR1 and CDR2: SGHTA and FQGTGA. CDR3 amino acids: CASSLGPGPGYDEQYF. CDR3 coding DNA: TGTGCCAGCAGCTTAGGCCCTGGGCCAGGTTACGACGAGCAGTACTTC.

V gene TRBV7-2 combines with J gene TRBJ1-6, with D perhaps matching TRBD1 (6 bases). The CDR3 covers 15 residues. CDR1 and CDR2 (germline): SGHTA, FQGNSA. V shed 5 bases and J shed 10 bases, with 18 bases lying between them. In DNA, the CDR3 is TGTGCCAGCAGCCCCATCCTAGGGGGGGGCTCACCCCTCCACTTT. Its translation: CASSPILGGGSPLHF.

The chain employs TRBV24-1 and TRBJ1-1; TRBD1 is a possible D gene (6 bases). The CDR3 runs 16 residues. CDR1 and CDR2 from the germline V gene are KGHDR and SFDVKD. V was trimmed by 9 bases and J by 7 bases, leaving 26 bases between them. CDR3 DNA: TGTGCCACCGTAAACTTGTCCCCGCAGGGGCGCAGTGAAGCTTTCTTT. This codes for CATVNLSPQGRSEAFF.

This clonotype was picked up one time. The chain employs TRBV18 and TRBJ1-2; no clear D gene. CDR3 size: 15 residues. The V gene's germline CDR1 is KGHSH and CDR2 LQKENI. V was cut by 6 bases and J by 0 bases, with 14 bases left in between. The CDR3 DNA reads as TGTGCCAGCTCCGAATTACCAGTTACTAACTATGGCTACACCTTC. Translated: CASSELPVTNYGYTF.

This clonotype was picked up a small number of times. This chain uses TRBV19 with TRBJ1-5, with TRBD1 as a possible D gene (5 bases). This CDR3 has 15 residues. Trimming stripped 6 bases from V and 7 bases from J, with 19 bases between. Germline lookup yields CDR1 LNHDA and CDR2 SQIVND (reference sequence). CDR3 in amino acids: CASRHEGAGGQPQHF. The CDR3 region has the DNA TGTGCCAGTAGACATGAAGGGGCGGGAGGCCAGCCCCAGCATTTT. The entire variable domain, with the rest obtained from reference TRBV19 and TRBJ1-5, is as follows: DGGITQSPKYLFRKEGQNVTLSCEQNLNHDAMYWYRQDPGQGLRLIYYSQIVNDFQKGDIAEGYSVSREKKESFPLTVTSAQKNPTAFYLCASRHEGAGGQPQHFGDGTRLSIL.